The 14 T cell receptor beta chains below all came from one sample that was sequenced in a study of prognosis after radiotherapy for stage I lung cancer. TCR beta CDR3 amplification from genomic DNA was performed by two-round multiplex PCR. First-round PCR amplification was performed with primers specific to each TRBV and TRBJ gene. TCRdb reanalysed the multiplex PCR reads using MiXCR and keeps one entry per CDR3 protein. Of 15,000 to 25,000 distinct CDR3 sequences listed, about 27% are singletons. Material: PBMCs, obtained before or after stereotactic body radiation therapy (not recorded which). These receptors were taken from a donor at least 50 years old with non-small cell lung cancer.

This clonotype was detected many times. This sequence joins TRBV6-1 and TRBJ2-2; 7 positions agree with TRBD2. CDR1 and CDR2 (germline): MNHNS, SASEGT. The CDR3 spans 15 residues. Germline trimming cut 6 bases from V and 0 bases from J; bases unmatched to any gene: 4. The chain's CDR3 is CASRERGANTGELFF. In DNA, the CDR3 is TGTGCCAGCAGAGAGCGGGGCGCGAACACCGGGGAGCTGTTTTTT.

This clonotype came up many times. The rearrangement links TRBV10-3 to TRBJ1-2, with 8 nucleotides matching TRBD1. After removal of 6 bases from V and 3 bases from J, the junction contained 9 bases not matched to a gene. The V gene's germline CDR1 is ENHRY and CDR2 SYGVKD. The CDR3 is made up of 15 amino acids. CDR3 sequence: CAISVMTGVDYGYTF. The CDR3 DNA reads TGTGCCATCAGCGTCATGACAGGGGTGGACTATGGCTACACCTTC.

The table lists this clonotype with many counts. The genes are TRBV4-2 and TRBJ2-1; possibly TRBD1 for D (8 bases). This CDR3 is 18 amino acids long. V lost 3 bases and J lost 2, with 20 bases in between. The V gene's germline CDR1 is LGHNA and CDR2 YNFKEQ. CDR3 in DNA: TGTGCCAGCAGCCACACAACAGGGGGGGGAGGGCCCTACAATGAGCAGTTCTTC. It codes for CASSHTTGGGGPYNEQFF.

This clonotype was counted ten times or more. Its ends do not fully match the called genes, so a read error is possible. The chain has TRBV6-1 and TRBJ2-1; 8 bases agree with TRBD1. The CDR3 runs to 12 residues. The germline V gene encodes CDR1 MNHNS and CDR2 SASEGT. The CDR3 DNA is TGTGCCAGCATTCAGGGGGCATCTCCGGCGGTCTTC. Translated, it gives CASIQGASPAVF.

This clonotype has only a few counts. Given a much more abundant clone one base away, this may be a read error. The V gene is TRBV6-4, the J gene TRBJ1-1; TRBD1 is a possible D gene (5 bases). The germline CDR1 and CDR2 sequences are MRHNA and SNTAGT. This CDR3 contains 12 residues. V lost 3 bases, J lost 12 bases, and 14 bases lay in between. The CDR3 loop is CASSDLSGNSFF. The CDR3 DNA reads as TGTGCCAGCAGTGATCTGTCAGGGAACTCTTTCTTT.

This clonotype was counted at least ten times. The CDR3 DNA is TGTGCCAGCAGTTACTCTTTAACTAGCGGGAGTTATGAGCAGTACTTC. It translates to CASSYSLTSGSYEQYF. The genes are TRBV6-2 or TRBV6-3 and TRBJ2-7; 11 nucleotides align to TRBD2. V shed 0 bases and J 7 bases; nucleotides not matched to a gene: 8. The CDR3 covers 16 residues. Germline-derived CDR1 and CDR2 are MNHEY and SVGEGT.

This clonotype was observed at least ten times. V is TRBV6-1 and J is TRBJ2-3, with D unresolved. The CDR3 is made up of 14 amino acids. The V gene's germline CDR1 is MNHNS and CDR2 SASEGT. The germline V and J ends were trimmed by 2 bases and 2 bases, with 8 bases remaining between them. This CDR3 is CASSETLATDTQYF. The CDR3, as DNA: TGTGCCAGCAGTGAAACCCTGGCCACAGATACGCAGTATTTT.

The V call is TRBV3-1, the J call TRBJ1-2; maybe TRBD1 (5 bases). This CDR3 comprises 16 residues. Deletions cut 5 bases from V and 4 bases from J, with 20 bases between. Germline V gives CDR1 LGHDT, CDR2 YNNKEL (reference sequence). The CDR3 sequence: CASSSLKGTHGYGYTF. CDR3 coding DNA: TGTGCCAGCAGCTCTCTGAAAGGGACGCACGGCTATGGCTACACCTTC. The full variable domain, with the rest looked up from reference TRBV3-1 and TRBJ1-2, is DTAVSQTPKYLVTQMGNDKSIKCEQNLGHDTMYWYKQDSKKFLKIMFSYNNKELIINETVPNRFSPKSPDKAHLNLHINSLELGDSAVYFCASSSLKGTHGYGYTFGSGTRLTVV.

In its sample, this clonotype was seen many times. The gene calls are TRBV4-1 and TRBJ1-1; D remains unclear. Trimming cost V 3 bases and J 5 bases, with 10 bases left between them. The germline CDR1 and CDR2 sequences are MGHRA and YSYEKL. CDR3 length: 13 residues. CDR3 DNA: TGCGCCAGCAGCCAGGGCAGGACGACTGAAGCTTTCTTT. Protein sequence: CASSQGRTTEAFF.

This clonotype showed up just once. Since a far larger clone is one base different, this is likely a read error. In DNA form, the CDR3 reads TGTGCCAGCAGTTCGACAGAGAAAACTGAAGCTTTCTTT. Translated: CASSSTEKTEAFF. V and J are TRBV6-1 and TRBJ1-1; D possibly corresponds to TRBD1 (5 bases). The CDR3 contains 13 residues. The V and J ends lost 5 bases and 5 bases respectively, with 12 bases between them. CDR1 and CDR2 (germline): MNHNS, SASEGT.

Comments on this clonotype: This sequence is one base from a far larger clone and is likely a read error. The CDR3 reads CASSYSLSMGVEKLFF. The CDR3 DNA reads TGTGCCAGCAGTTACTCACTTTCCATGGGGGTTGAAAAACTGTTTTTT. The chain combines TRBV6-2 or TRBV6-3 with TRBJ1-4; weak D call: TRBD1 (5 bases). The V gene's germline CDR1 is MNHEY and CDR2 SVGEGT. This CDR3 contains 16 residues. V lost 0 bases to trimming and J lost 7 bases, with 15 bases between them.

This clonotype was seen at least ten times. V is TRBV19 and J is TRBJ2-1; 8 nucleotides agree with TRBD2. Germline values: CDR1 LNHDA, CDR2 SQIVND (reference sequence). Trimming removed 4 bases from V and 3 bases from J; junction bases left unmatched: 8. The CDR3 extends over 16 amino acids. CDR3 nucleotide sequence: TGTGCCAGTAGTACCCCTCGGAGCGGGGGCTACAATGAGCAGTTCTTC. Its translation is CASSTPRSGGYNEQFF.

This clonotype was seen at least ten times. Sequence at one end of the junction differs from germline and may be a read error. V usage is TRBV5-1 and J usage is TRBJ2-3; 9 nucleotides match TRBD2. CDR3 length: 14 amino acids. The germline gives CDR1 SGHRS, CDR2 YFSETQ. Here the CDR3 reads CAGSLREGYDTQYF. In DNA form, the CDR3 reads TGCGCCGGCAGCTTGCGGGAGGGATACGATACGCAGTATTTT.

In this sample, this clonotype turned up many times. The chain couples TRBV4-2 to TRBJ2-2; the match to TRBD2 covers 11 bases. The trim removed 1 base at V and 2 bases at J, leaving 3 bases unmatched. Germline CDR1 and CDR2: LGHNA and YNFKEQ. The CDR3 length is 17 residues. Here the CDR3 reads CASSQVTSGRNTGELFF. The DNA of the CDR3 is TGTGCCAGCAGCCAAGTAACTAGCGGGAGAAACACCGGGGAGCTGTTTTTT.